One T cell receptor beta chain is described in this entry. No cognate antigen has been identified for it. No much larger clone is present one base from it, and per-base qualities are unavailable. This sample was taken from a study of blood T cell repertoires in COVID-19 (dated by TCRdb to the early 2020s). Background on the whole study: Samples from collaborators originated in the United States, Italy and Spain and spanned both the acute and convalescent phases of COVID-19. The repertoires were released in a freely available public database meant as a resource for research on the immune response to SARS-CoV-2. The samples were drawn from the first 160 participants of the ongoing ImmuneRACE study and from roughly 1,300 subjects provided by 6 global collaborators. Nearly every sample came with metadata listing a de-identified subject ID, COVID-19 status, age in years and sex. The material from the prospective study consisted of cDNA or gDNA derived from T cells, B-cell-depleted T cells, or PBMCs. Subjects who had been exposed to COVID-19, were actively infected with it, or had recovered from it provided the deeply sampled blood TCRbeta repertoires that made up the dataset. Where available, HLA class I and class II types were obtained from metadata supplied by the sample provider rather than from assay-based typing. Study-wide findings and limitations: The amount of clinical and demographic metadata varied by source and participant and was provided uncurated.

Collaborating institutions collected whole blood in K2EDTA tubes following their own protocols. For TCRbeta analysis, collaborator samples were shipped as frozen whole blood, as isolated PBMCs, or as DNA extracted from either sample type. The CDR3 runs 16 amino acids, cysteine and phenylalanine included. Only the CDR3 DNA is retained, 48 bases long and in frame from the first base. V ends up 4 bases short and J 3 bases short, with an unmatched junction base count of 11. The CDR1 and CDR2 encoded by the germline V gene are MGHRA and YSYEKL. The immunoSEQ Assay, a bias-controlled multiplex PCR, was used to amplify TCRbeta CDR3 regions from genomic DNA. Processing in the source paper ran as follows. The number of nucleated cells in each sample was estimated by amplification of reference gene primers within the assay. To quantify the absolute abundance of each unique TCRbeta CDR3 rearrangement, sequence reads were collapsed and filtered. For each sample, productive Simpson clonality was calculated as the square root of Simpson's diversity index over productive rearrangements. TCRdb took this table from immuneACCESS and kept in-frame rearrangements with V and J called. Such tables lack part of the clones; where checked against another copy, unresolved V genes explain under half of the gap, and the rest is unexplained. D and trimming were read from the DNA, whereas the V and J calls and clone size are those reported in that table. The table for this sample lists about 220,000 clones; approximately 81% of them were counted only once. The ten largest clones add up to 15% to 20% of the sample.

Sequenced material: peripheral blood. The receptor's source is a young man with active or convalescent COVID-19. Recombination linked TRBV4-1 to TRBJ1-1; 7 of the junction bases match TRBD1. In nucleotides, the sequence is TGCGCCAGCAGCCGATCCCCGGGACAGAGTCACACTGAAGCTTTCTTT. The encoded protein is CASSRSPGQSHTEAFF.